This T cell receptor (beta chain) was captured by sequencing in a study of blood T cell repertoires in COVID-19. Study in general: Both acute and convalescent COVID-19 samples were obtained from the United States, Italy and Spain. Sources were T cells, B-cell-depleted T cells, or PBMCs; the material itself was cDNA or gDNA.

V gave up 5 bases and J gave up 9 bases, with 11 bases separating them. The CDR3 extends over 12 amino acids. CDR1 SNHLY and CDR2 FYNNEI come from the germline V gene. Authors' analysis steps: Reference gene primer amplification gave estimated nucleated cell counts. Only in-frame clones appear in the TCRdb table, and some are missing; sequencing was by immunoSEQ multiplex PCR. The V and J calls and the clone size are those of that table, but D and trimming were determined from the DNA. Counted here are about 410,000 clones, 89% occurring once; the ten biggest clones make up about 1.6%. The chain links TRBV2 to TRBJ2-1; a weak D match, TRBD2 (7 bases). The sequencing sample was made of peripheral blood. The origin of this receptor is a woman aged 40 to 50 with COVID-19, enrolled during active disease. The CDR3 nucleotides are TGTGCCAGCAGTTGGGGGGGCACTGAGCAGTTCTTC. Its protein product is CASSWGGTEQFF.